One TCR beta chain is described in this entry. Original handling: Reference gene primers were amplified, and this amplification served to estimate nucleated cell counts. Sequencing used immunoSEQ multiplex PCR; TCRdb keeps in-frame clones, though not all of them. From that table come the V and J calls and clone size; the DNA was used to work out D and trimming. The sample carries around 230,000 clones, approximately 83% recorded once. This record comes from a study of blood T cell repertoires in COVID-19. Study-wide background: The study drew acute and convalescent COVID-19 samples from the United States, Italy and Spain. Sources were T cells, B-cell-depleted T cells, or PBMCs; the material itself was cDNA or gDNA.

CDR1 is SNHLY and CDR2 is FYNNEI in the germline V gene. CDR3 length: 14 amino acids. With V trimmed by 5 bases and J by 6 bases, 10 bases remained unmatched. The sequence derives from a woman between 40 and 55 years old with active or convalescent COVID-19. Sequenced input: peripheral blood. The chain couples TRBV2 to TRBJ2-7, with 7 bases fitting TRBD1. DNA for the CDR3: TGTGCCAGCAGTTTCAGACAGGGTGGTGGCGAGCAGTACTTC. Translated: CASSFRQGGGEQYF.